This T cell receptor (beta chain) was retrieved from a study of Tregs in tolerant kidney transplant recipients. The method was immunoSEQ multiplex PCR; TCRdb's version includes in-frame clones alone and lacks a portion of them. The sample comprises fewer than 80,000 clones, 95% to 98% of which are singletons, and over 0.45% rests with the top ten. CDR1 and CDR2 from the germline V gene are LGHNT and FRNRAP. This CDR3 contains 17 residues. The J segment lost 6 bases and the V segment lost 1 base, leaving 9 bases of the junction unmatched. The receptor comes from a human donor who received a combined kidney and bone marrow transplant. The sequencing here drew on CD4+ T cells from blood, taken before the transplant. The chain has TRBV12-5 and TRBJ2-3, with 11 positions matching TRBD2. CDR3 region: CASGLGETSGEGDTQYF. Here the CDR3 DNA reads TGTGCTAGTGGTTTGGGGGAGACTAGCGGGGAGGGGGATACGCAGTATTTT.